Included here is one TCR beta chain sequence, with context. Its cognate antigen has yet to be identified. Nothing much larger sits one base from this clone, and base qualities are not available. The data originate from a study of esophageal squamous cell carcinoma under preoperative chemotherapy (dated by TCRdb to 2016 to 2019). About the investigation overall: Both tumor-infiltrating lymphocytes and peripheral blood T cells had their TCR repertoires profiled in the study. The study assessed how paclitaxel-nedaplatin chemotherapy affected T-cell receptor repertoires in patients with esophageal squamous cell carcinoma. Repertoires from samples taken before paclitaxel-nedaplatin therapy were compared with repertoires from samples taken after paclitaxel-nedaplatin therapy. The cohort comprised roughly 5 patients with primary esophageal squamous cell carcinoma. What the research found in general, with its limitations: TCR diversity increased significantly in peripheral T cells after chemotherapy, but not in tumor-infiltrating lymphocytes. Clonotype frequencies shifted immediately and substantially under paclitaxel-nedaplatin therapy, and abundant clones were more likely to contract than to amplify. The cohort was small, with only 5 or 6 patients with esophageal squamous cell carcinoma analyzed. Post-treatment tumor-infiltrating lymphocytes appeared to be derived in part from peripheral T cells migrating into the tumor, rather than solely from local clonal changes.

The meaning of the sample's time point label: after preoperative PTX-NDP chemotherapy. Patients received paclitaxel-nedaplatin as preoperative chemotherapy before surgery. Libraries came from PCR. Sequencing used a HiSeq X Ten. TCR repertoires were characterized by high-throughput sequencing. The public reads were quality trimmed at Q25 with fastp and then assembled into clones with MiXCR by TCRdb, keeping productive beta chains. Entries that share a CDR3 protein sequence are merged under the most common genes and DNA. The sample table records around 34,000 distinct CDR3 sequences; around 49% of these occur just once. The top ten clonotypes cover about 23% of the sample. There are 13 amino acids in the CDR3, from cysteine to phenylalanine inclusive. The DNA shown is the 39-base CDR3, in frame from base 1. At the junction V is shortened by 8 bases and J by 3 bases, with 10 bases in between. Taken from the germline V gene, the CDR1 and CDR2 loops are MNHNS and SASEGT.

This sequence originates from a human donor with esophageal squamous cell carcinoma. The donor label of this sample is uncertain. The sequence joins TRBV6-1 to TRBJ2-2; the D segment might be TRBD1 or TRBD2, since each matches 6 bases. The specimen was collected from a patient given preoperative chemotherapy. The DNA reads as follows: TGTGCCAGCCGGGGGCCGTACACCGGGGAGCTGTTTTTT. This translates into CASRGPYTGELFF.